This T cell receptor beta chain was sequenced in a study of cytotoxic CD8 clonotypes in ibrutinib-treated CLL. Study-level findings and limits: Clonality at baseline surpassed age-matched healthy donors and tracked circulating CD8+ T-cell counts.

Notes on this clone: The antigen is unknown.

This CDR3 has 13 residues. V dropped 2 bases and J dropped 3 bases, with 8 bases sitting between them. CDR1 and CDR2 from the germline V gene are MNHEY and SVGAGI. Generated by immunoSEQ multiplex PCR, the TCRdb table keeps only in-frame clones and is missing some. In the table there are approximately 170,000 clones, nearly 90% of which are singletons. J is TRBJ2-7 and V is TRBV6-5; D may be TRBD1 (5 bases). This receptor was identified in a human donor with chronic lymphocytic leukemia. Sequenced material: PBMCs, taken at disease progression, from a patient treated with ibrutinib. CDR3 nucleotides: TGTGCCAGCAGTTACAACAGGATCTACGAGCAGTACTTC. As protein: CASSYNRIYEQYF.